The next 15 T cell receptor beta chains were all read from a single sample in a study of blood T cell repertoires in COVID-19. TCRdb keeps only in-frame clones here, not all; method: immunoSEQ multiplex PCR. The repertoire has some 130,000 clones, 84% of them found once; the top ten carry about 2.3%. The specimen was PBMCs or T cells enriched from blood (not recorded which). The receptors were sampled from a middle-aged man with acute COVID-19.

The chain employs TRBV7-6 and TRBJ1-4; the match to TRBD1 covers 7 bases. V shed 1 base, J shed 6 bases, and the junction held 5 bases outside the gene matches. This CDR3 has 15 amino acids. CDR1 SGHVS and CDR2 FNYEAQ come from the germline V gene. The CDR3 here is CASSLGVDRDEKLFF. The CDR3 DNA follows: TGTGCCAGCAGCTTAGGCGTTGACAGGGATGAAAAACTGTTTTTT.

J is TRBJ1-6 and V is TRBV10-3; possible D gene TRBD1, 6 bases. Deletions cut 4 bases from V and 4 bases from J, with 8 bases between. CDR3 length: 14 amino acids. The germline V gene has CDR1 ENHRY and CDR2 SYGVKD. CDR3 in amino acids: CAISVQGYNSPLHF. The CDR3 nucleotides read TGTGCCATCAGTGTCCAGGGGTATAATTCACCCCTCCACTTT.

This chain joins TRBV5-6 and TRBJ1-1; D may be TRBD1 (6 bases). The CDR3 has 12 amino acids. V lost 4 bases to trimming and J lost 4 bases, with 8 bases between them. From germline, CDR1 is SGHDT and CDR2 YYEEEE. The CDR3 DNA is TGTGCCAGCAGCGAGGACAGCACTGAAGCTTTCTTT. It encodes CASSEDSTEAFF.

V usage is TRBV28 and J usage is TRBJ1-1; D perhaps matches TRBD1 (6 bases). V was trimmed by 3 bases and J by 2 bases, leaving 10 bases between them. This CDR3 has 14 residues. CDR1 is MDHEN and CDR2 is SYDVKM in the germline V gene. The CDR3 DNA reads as TGTGCCAGCAGTTTCAGGGGTACAAACACTGAAGCTTTCTTT. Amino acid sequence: CASSFRGTNTEAFF.

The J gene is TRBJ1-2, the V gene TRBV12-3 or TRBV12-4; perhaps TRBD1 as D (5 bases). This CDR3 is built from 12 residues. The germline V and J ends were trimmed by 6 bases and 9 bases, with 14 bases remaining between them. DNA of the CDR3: TGTGCCAGCAGCCAGACAGCTGGTCGCTACACCTTC. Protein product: CASSQTAGRYTF.

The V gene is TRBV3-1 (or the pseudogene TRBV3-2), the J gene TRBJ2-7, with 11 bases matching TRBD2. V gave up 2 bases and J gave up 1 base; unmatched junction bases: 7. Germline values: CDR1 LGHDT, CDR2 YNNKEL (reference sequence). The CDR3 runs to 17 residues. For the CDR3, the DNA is TGTGCCAGCAGCCAAATAGCGGGAGGGATTCCATCCTACGAGCAGTACTTC. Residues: CASSQIAGGIPSYEQYF.

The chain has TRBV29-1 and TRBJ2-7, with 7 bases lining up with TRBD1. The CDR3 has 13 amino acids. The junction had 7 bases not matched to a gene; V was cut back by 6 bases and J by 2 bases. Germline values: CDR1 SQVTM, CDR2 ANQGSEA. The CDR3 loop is CSVRQGGTYEQYF. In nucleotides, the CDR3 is TGCAGCGTCCGACAGGGTGGGACCTACGAGCAGTACTTC.

The CDR3 DNA is TGTGCCAGCAGCAAACAGGGATATGGCTACACCTTC. This encodes CASSKQGYGYTF. The chain links TRBV28 to TRBJ1-2, with a possible D match to TRBD1 (6 bases). CDR1 is MDHEN and CDR2 is SYDVKM in the germline V gene. Deletions cut 6 bases from V and 5 bases from J, with 10 bases between. This CDR3 has 12 amino acids.

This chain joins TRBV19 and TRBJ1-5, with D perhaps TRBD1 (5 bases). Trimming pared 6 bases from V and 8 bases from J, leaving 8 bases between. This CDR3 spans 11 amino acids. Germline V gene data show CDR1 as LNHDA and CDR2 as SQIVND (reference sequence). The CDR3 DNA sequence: TGTGCCAGTAGCACAGGCGAGCCCCAGCATTTT. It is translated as CASSTGEPQHF.

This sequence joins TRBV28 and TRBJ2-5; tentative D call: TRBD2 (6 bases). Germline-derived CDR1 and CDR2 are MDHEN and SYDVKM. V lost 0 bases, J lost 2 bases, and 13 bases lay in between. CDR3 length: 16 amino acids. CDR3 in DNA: TGTGCCAGCAGTTTATGGGCTAGCGCAAAACAAGAGACCCAGTACTTC. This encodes CASSLWASAKQETQYF. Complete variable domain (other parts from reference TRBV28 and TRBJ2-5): DVKVTQSSRYLVKRTGEKVFLECVQDMDHENMFWYRQDPGLGLRLIYFSYDVKMKEKGDIPEGYSVSREKKERFSLILESASTNQTSMYLCASSLWASAKQETQYFGPGTRLLVL.

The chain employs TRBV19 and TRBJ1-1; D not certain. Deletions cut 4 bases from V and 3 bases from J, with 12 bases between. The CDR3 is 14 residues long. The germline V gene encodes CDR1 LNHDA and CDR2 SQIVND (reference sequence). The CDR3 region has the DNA TGTGCCAGTAGTACCTTCGGGGTTTACACTGAAGCTTTCTTT. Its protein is CASSTFGVYTEAFF.

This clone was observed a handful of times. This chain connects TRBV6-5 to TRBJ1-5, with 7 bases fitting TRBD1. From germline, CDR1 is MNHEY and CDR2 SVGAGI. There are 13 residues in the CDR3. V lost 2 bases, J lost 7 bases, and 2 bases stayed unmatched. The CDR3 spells CASSYTGEQPQHF. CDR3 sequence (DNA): TGTGCCAGCAGTTACACAGGGGAACAGCCCCAGCATTTT.

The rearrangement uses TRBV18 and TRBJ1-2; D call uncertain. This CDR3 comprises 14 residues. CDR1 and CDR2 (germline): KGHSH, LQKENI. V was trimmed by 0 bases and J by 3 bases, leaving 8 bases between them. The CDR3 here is CASSPPEGYYGYTF. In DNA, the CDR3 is TGTGCCAGCTCACCACCGGAGGGTTACTATGGCTACACCTTC.

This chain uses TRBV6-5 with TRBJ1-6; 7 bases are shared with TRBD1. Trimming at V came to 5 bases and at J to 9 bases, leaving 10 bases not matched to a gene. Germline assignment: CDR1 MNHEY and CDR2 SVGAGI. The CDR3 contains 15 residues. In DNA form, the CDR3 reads TGTGCCAGCAGTCCCCGACAGGGACAGAGTTCACCCCTCCACTTT. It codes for CASSPRQGQSSPLHF.

The CDR3 sequence is CASSWYSTGELFF. In DNA form, the CDR3 reads TGTGCCAGCAGCTGGTACTCGACCGGGGAGCTGTTTTTT. This chain links TRBV11-3 with TRBJ2-2, with D unresolved. V lost 4 bases and J 5 bases, leaving 8 bases between the germline ends. The CDR3 covers 13 residues. CDR1 is SGHNT and CDR2 is YENEEA in the germline V gene.